This T cell receptor beta chain was documented in a study of control samples from healthy donors and cancer patients. Looked up from germline, CDR1 is MGHRA and CDR2 is YSYEKL. Germline trimming cut 0 bases from V and 2 bases from J; bases unmatched to any gene: 0. CDR3 length: 14 residues. TCRdb's table, derived via immunoSEQ multiplex PCR, lists solely in-frame clones and lacks some. The table shows 150,000 to 200,000 clones, with roughly 94% occurring only once. The specimen was blood. This chain links TRBV4-1 with TRBJ1-2; TRBD1 matches 7 bases. The receptor was derived from a woman in her late teens or twenties in good health. This CDR3 reads CASSQDRGNYGYTF. The CDR3 region has the DNA TGCGCCAGCAGCCAAGACAGGGGGAACTATGGCTACACCTTC.